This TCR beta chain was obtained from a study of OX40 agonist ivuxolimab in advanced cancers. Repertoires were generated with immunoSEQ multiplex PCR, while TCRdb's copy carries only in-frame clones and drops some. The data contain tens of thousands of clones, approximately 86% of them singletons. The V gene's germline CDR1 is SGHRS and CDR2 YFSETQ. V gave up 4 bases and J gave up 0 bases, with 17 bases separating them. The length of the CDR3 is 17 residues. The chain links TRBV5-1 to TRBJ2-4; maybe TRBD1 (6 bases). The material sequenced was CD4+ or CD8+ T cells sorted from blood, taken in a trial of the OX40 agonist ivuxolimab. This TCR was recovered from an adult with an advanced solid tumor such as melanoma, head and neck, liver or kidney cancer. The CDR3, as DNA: TGCGCCAGCAGCCCTAAGGCAGGGACACTAGCCAAAAACATTCAGTACTTC. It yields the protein CASSPKAGTLAKNIQYF.